The 18 T cell receptor beta chains reported below all come from one sample, sequenced in a study of blood T cell repertoires in COVID-19. Sequencing was performed with immunoSEQ multiplex PCR; in TCRdb, only in-frame clones are kept and a portion is missing. The data show roughly 220,000 clones, with 86% seen just once and 2% to 2.5% held by the top ten. The source material was peripheral blood. These TCRs come from a man aged 25-45 years who had recovered from COVID-19.

This chain uses TRBV5-4 with TRBJ1-1, with 7 bases fitting TRBD1. This CDR3 has 15 amino acids. Germline CDR1 is SGHNT and CDR2 is YYREEE (reference sequence). The V and J ends lost 2 bases and 4 bases, in that order; junction bases with no gene match: 8. CDR3 nucleotide sequence: TGTGCCAGCAGCTTACTCGACAGGGATCCCACTGAAGCTTTCTTT. The encoded protein is CASSLLDRDPTEAFF.

The chain is built from TRBV6-5 and TRBJ1-3; D gene ambiguous. The CDR3 totals 15 residues. Germline loops: CDR1 MNHEY, CDR2 SVGAGI. V was shortened by 0 bases and J by 0 bases, with 6 bases between the two germline ends. CDR3 in amino acids: CASSYSGNSGNTIYF. CDR3 sequence (DNA): TGTGCCAGCAGTTACTCCGGTAACTCTGGAAACACCATATATTTT.

This clone showed up just once. V and J are TRBV6-6 and TRBJ2-3, with TRBD2 identical over 11 bases. V dropped 5 bases and J dropped 6; count of bases not matched to a gene: 7. Per the germline V gene, CDR1 is MNHNY and CDR2 is SVGAGI (reference sequence). The length of the CDR3 is 15 residues. CDR3 sequence (DNA): TGTGCCAGCAGTACGCTAGCGGGGGGATCGGATACGCAGTATTTT. This gives the protein CASSTLAGGSDTQYF.

The chain links TRBV6-5 to TRBJ2-7; 8 nucleotides align to TRBD1. Germline CDR1 reads MNHEY; CDR2 reads SVGAGI. V shed 3 bases and J 4 bases; nucleotides not matched to a gene: 11. This CDR3 comprises 16 residues. The CDR3 DNA follows: TGTGCCAGCAGTTATTCAGGGGGCGCAAGAAGGTACGAGCAGTACTTC. It is translated as CASSYSGGARRYEQYF.

In nucleotides, the CDR3 is TGTGCCAGCAGCACCGGGGTTTCCTACGAGCAGTACTTC. As protein: CASSTGVSYEQYF. The chain is built from TRBV5-6 and TRBJ2-7; possibly TRBD2 for D (5 bases). Germline V gene sequence: CDR1 SGHDT, CDR2 YYEEEE. The CDR3 consists of 13 residues. The V gene lost 4 bases and the J gene lost 1 base, with 9 bases spanning the gap.

V usage is TRBV7-8 and J usage is TRBJ1-5, with 8 bases matching TRBD1. With V trimmed by 4 bases and J by 0 bases, 8 bases remained unmatched. CDR3 size: 17 residues. Germline V CDR1 and CDR2: SGHVS, FQNEAQ. The CDR3 region is CASSSGQGPYSNQPQHF. The CDR3 region has the DNA TGTGCCAGCAGCTCCGGACAGGGTCCCTATAGCAATCAGCCCCAGCATTTT.

The chain recombines TRBV30 with TRBJ1-6, with 7 bases identical to TRBD1. V shed 3 bases, J shed 10 bases, and the junction held 12 bases outside the gene matches. The length of the CDR3 is 15 residues. Looked up from germline, CDR1 is GTSNPN and CDR2 is SVGIG (reference sequence). The CDR3 is CAWSALQGLQSPLHF. As DNA, the CDR3 is TGTGCCTGGAGCGCCTTACAGGGGCTCCAATCACCCCTCCACTTT.

The rearrangement joins TRBV6-1 to TRBJ1-6; perhaps TRBD1 as D (5 bases). The CDR3 spans 13 residues. Per the germline V gene, CDR1 is MNHNS and CDR2 is SASEGT. V was shortened by 3 bases and J by 11 bases, with 11 bases between the two germline ends. The CDR3 protein is CASSDRQRTPLHF. CDR3 nucleotide sequence: TGTGCCAGCAGTGACAGACAGCGAACACCCCTCCACTTT.

The V gene is TRBV2, the J gene TRBJ1-2; no firm D call. Trimming stripped 5 bases from V and 2 bases from J, with 6 bases between. Germline V gene sequence: CDR1 SNHLY, CDR2 FYNNEI. This CDR3 is 12 amino acids long. CDR3 loop: CASSPANYGYTF. CDR3 nucleotides: TGTGCCAGCAGTCCAGCGAACTATGGCTACACCTTC.

The count of this clone is one. The V gene is TRBV7-7, the J gene TRBJ1-3; weak D call: TRBD1 (5 bases). This CDR3 contains 14 residues. The V end was cut by 5 bases, the J end by 0 bases, with 8 bases between. CDR1 is SSHAT, CDR2 FNYEAQ, per germline (reference sequence). The CDR3 protein is CASSPDISGNTIYF. The CDR3 nucleotides read TGTGCCAGCAGCCCGGACATCTCTGGAAACACCATATATTTT.

The chain is built from TRBV6-5 and TRBJ1-5, with 7 bases identical to TRBD1. Trimming took 6 bases from V and 7 from J; bases not matched to a gene: 9. This CDR3 has 14 amino acids. Per the germline V gene, CDR1 is MNHEY and CDR2 is SVGAGI. CDR3 sequence: CASRRDRWGQPQHF. CDR3 DNA sequence: TGTGCCAGCAGACGGGACAGATGGGGACAGCCCCAGCATTTT.

The CDR3 here is CASSHRIAAGGGTGELFF. The CDR3 region has the DNA TGTGCCAGCAGCCACCGTATCGCGGCTGGGGGCGGCACCGGGGAGCTGTTTTTT. This chain connects TRBV4-2 to TRBJ2-2, with D tentatively TRBD1 (6 bases). The CDR3 extends over 18 amino acids. CDR1 and CDR2 (germline): LGHNA, YNFKEQ. The V gene lost 3 bases and the J gene lost 4 bases, with 21 bases spanning the gap.

V is TRBV4-1 and J is TRBJ2-6; D not certain. V dropped 1 base and J dropped 2 bases, with 6 bases sitting between them. This CDR3 contains 15 residues. Germline lookup yields CDR1 MGHRA and CDR2 YSYEKL. As DNA, the CDR3 is TGCGCCAGCAGCCAAGGGCAAACTGGGGCCAACGTCCTGACTTTC. Its protein product is CASSQGQTGANVLTF.

This clone was observed a handful of times. This chain uses TRBV7-6 with TRBJ2-5; D remains ambiguous. The V and J ends lost 1 base and 2 bases respectively, with 11 bases between them. Germline V gene lookup returns CDR1 SGHVS and CDR2 FNYEAQ. The CDR3 is made up of 15 amino acids. CDR3 amino acids: CASSLGASSQETQYF. The CDR3 region has the DNA TGTGCCAGCAGCTTAGGTGCCAGTTCTCAAGAGACCCAGTACTTC.

The chain links TRBV21-1 to TRBJ2-7; the table's D call of TRBD2 was not tested on the DNA. TRBV21-1 is an annotated pseudogene. This CDR3 spans 16 amino acids. CDR3 DNA sequence: TGTGCCAGCAGCAAAGGAGGAGGGCAGGTTGTCTGCGAGCAGTACTTC. This encodes CASSKGGGQVVCEQYF.

The chain links TRBV4-1 to TRBJ2-5; D is possibly TRBD2 (6 bases). V lost 1 base and J lost 5, with 8 bases in between. The CDR3 loop spans 13 amino acids. The germline gives CDR1 MGHRA, CDR2 YSYEKL. The CDR3 coding sequence is TGCGCCAGCAGCCAAGGCGGAGGGGAGACCCAGTACTTC. It translates to CASSQGGGETQYF.

This chain connects TRBV13 to TRBJ2-3, with D perhaps TRBD2 (6 bases). CDR3 size: 19 residues. V was clipped by 5 bases and J by 0 bases, with 24 bases between them. Looked up from germline, CDR1 is PRHDT and CDR2 is FYEKMQ (reference sequence). The CDR3 sequence is CASSHFEGSGVTSTDTQYF. Written as DNA, the CDR3 is TGTGCCAGCAGCCACTTCGAGGGTAGCGGCGTTACTAGCACAGATACGCAGTATTTT.

With respect to this clone: Mismatch with germline at one junction end may stem from a read error. The V gene is TRBV5-4, the J gene TRBJ1-1; tentative D call: TRBD1 (5 bases). Per germline, CDR1 SGHNT and CDR2 YYREEE (reference sequence). This CDR3 spans 15 amino acids. The CDR3 sequence is CASSLEARGTAAPFF. In nucleotides, the CDR3 is TGTGCCAGCAGTTTGGAGGCGCGGGGCACAGCCGCCCCTTTCTTT.